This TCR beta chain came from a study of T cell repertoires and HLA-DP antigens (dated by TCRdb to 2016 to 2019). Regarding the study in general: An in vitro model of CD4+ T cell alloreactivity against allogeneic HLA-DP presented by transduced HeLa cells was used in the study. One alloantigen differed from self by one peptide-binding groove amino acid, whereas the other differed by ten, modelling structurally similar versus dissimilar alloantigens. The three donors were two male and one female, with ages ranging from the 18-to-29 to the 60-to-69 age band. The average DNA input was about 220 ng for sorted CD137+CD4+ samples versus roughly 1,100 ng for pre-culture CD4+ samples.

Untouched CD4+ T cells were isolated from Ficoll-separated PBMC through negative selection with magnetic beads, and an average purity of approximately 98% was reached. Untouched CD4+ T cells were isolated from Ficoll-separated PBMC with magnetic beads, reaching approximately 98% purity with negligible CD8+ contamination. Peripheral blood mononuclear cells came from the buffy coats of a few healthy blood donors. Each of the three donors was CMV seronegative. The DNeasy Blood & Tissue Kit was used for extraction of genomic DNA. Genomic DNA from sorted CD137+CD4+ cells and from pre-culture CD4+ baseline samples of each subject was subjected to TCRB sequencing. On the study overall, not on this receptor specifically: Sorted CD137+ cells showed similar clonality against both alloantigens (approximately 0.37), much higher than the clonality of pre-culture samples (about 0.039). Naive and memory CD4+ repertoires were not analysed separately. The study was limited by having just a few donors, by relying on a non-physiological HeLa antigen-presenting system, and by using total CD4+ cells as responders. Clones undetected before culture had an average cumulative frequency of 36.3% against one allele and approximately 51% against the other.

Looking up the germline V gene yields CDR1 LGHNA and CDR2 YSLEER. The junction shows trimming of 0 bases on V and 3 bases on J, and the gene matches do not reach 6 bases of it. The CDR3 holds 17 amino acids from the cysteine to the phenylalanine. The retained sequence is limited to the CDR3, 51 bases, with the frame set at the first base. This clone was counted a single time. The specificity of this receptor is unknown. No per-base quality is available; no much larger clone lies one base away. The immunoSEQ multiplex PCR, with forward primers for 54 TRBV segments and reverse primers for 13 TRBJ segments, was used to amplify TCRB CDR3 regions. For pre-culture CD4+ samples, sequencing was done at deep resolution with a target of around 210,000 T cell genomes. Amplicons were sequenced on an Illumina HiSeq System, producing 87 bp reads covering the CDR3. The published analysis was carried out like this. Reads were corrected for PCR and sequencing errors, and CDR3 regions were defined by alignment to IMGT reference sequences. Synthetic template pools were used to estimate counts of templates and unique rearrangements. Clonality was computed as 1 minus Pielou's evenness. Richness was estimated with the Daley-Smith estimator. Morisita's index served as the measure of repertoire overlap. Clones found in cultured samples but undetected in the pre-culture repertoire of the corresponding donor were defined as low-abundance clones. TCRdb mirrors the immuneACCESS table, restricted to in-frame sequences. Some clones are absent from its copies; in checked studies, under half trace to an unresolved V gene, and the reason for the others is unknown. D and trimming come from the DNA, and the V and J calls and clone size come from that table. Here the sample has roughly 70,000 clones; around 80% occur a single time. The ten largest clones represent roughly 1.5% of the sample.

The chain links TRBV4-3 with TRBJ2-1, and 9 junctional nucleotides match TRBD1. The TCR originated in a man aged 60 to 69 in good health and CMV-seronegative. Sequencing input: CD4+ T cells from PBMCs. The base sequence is TGCGCCAGCAGCCAAGAGCCCCCGGACAGGGGCTACAATGAGCAGTTCTTC. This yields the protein CASSQEPPDRGYNEQFF.